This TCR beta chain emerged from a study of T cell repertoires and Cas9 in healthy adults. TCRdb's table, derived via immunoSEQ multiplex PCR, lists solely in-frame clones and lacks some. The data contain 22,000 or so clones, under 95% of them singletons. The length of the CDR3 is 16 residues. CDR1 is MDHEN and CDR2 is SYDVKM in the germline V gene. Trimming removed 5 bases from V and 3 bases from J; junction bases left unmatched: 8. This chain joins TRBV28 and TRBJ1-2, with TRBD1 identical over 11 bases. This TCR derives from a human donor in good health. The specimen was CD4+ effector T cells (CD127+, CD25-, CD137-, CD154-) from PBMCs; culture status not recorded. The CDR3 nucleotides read TGTGCCAGCAGTCTCCTCCCGGGACAGGGGGACTATGGCTACACCTTC. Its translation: CASSLLPGQGDYGYTF.